The sequence of this T cell receptor (beta chain) was determined in a study of blood T cell repertoires in COVID-19. The overall study: The United States, Italy and Spain provided the acute and convalescent COVID-19 samples. T cells, B-cell-depleted T cells, or PBMCs supplied cDNA or gDNA.

V lost 4 bases, J lost 0 bases, and 12 bases lay in between. Germline CDR1 LNHDA, CDR2 SQIVND (reference sequence). The CDR3 has 15 amino acids. Authors' analysis steps: Researchers report that nucleated cell counts were estimated from reference gene primer amplification. The method was immunoSEQ multiplex PCR; TCRdb's version includes in-frame clones alone and lacks a portion of them. The V and J calls and clone size were taken over from that table, and D and trimming were inferred from the DNA. The top ten clones hold about 1.7% of a sample with about 210,000 clones, almost 90% of them seen once. Source material: peripheral blood. This receptor was obtained from a man aged 18 to 29 with active or convalescent COVID-19. V is TRBV19 and J is TRBJ1-2; D gene uncertain. CDR3 loop: CASSTLNRANYGYTF. CDR3 nucleotides: TGTGCCAGTAGTACCCTCAACAGAGCTAACTATGGCTACACCTTC.